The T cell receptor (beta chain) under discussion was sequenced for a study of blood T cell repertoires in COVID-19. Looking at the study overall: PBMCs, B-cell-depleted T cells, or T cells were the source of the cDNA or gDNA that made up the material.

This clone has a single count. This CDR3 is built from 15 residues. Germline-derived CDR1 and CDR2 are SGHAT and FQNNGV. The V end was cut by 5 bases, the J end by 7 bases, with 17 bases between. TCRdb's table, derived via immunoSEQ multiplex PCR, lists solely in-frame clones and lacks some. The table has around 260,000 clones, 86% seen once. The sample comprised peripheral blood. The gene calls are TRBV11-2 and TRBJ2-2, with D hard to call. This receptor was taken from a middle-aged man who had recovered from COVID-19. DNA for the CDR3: TGTGCCAGCAGCCCGGATTGGGCAGCCGGCGGGGAGCTGTTTTTT. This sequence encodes CASSPDWAAGGELFF.